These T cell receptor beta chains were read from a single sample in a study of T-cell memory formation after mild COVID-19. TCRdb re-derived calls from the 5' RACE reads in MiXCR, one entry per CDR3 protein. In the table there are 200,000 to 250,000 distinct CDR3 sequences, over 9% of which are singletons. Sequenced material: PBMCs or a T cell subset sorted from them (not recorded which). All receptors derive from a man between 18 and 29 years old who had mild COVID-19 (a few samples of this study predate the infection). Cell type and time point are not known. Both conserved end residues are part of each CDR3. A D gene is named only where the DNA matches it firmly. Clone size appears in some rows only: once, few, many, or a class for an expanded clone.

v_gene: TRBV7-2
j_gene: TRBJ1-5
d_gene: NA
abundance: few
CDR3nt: TGTGCCAGCAGCTCTTACGTTAGCAATCAGCCCCAGCATTTT
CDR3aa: CASSSYVSNQPQHF

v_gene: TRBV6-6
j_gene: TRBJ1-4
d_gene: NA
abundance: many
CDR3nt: TGTGCCAGCAGTTACGGAACGGGAGAAAAACTGTTTTTT
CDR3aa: CASSYGTGEKLFF

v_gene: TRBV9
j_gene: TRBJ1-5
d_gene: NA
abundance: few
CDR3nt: TGTGCCAGCAGCGTAGACGCCGGGAGTCAGCCCCAGCATTTT
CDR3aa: CASSVDAGSQPQHF

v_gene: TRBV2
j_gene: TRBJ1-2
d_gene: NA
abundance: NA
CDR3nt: TGTGCCAGCAGTGAGAGGGGTTCGGCCTTAAGCTATGGCTACACCTTC
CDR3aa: CASSERGSALSYGYTF

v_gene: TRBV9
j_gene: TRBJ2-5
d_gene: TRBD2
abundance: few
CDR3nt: TGTGCCAGCAGCGCCCGCCCGGCTAGCGGGGCAGAGACCCAGTACTTC
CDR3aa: CASSARPASGAETQYF

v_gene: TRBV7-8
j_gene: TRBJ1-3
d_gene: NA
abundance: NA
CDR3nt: TGTGCCAGCAGCTTAGCGCTAATTGGGGGCGGAAACACCATATATTTT
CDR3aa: CASSLALIGGGNTIYF

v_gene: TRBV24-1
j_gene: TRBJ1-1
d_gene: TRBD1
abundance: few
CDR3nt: TGTGCCACCACCGACAGGGTGGACACTGAAGCTTTCTTT
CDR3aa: CATTDRVDTEAFF

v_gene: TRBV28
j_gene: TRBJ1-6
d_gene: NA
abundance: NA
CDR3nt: TGTGCCAGCAGGTCGTCTGTCGGTTCACCCCTCCACTTT
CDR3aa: CASRSSVGSPLHF

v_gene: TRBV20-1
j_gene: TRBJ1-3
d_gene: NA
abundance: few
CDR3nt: TGCAGTGCTAGAGATGAAAGCGGGAACACCATATATTTT
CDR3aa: CSARDESGNTIYF

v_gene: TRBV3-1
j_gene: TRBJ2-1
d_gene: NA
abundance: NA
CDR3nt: TGTGCCAGCAGTCCACGCGACAATGAGCAGTTCTTC
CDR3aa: CASSPRDNEQFF

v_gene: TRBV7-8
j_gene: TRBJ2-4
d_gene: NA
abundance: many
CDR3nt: TGTGCCAGCAGCCCCCGCGGGTCGCTCTACATTCAGTACTTC
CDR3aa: CASSPRGSLYIQYF

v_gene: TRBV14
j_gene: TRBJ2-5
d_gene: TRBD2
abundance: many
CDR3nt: TGTGCCAGCAGCCGAGATCTAGCGGGGGTGAAGACCCAGTACTTC
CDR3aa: CASSRDLAGVKTQYF

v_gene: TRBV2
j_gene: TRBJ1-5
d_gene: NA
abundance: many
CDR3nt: TGTGCCAGCAGGACCGGGGCCAATCAGCCCCAGCATTTT
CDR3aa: CASRTGANQPQHF

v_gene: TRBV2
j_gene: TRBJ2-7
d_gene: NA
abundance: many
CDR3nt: TGTGCCGGCCAGAGTTCCTACGAGCAGTACTTC
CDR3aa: CAGQSSYEQYF

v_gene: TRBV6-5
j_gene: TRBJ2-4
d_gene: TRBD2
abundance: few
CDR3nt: TGTGCCAGCAGTCCTAGCGGGGTAGCCAAAAACATTCAGTACTTC
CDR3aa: CASSPSGVAKNIQYF

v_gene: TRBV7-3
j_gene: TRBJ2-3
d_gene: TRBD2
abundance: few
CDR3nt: TGTGCCAGCAGCTCGACTAGCGGGGGCCTCCCTCGTACGCAGTATTTT
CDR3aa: CASSSTSGGLPRTQYF

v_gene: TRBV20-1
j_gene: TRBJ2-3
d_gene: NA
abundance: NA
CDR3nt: TGCAGTGCTAGAGTTCTTCCGGAGACAGATACGCAGTATTTT
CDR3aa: CSARVLPETDTQYF

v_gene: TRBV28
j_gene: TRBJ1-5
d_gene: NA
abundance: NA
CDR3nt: TGTGCCAGCAGTCTCCCAGGGGCCTCCCCGGAACCCCAGCATTTT
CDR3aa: CASSLPGASPEPQHF

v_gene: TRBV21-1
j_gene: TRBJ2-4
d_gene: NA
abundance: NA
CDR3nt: TGTGCCAGCAGCGGTTCGTGGCCGATAAACATTCAGTACTTC
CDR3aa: CASSGSWPINIQYF

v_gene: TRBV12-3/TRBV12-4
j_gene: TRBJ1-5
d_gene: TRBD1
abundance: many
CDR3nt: TGTGCCAGCACCCCAAACAGGGGGCAGGGTCAGCCCCAGCATTTT
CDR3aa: CASTPNRGQGQPQHF

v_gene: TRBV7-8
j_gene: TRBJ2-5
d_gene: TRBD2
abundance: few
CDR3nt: TGTGCCAGCAGCCTTCTAGCGGTTTTACGAGAGACCCAGTACTTC
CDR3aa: CASSLLAVLRETQYF

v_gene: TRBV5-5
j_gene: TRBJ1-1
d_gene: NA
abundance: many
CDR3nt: TGTGCCAGCAGCCTTGTTGGGCTGCCTAACACTGAAGCTTTCTTT
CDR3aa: CASSLVGLPNTEAFF

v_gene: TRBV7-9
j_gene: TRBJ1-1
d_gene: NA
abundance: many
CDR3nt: TGTGCCAGCAGCTTAGGCAGGGTGGGGAACACTGAAGCTTTCTTT
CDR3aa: CASSLGRVGNTEAFF

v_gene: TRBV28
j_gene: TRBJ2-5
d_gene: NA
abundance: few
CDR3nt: TGTGCCAGCAACGGAGAGGGACACCTGGCGACCCAGTACTTC
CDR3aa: CASNGEGHLATQYF

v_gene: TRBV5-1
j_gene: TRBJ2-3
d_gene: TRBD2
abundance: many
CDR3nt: TGCGCCAGCAGCTTATCGACTAGCGGGGGCACAGATACGCAGTATTTT
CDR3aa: CASSLSTSGGTDTQYF

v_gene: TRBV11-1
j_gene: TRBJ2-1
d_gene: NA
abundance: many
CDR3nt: TGTGCCAGCAGCCCAAACAGGGACTACAATGAGCAGTTCTTC
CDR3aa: CASSPNRDYNEQFF

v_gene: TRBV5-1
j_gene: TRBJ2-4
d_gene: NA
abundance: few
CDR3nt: TGCGCCAGCAGCGGGGGGACACTTCAAAACATTCAGTACTTC
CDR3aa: CASSGGTLQNIQYF

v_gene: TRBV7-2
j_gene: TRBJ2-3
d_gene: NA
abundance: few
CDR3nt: TGTGCCAGCAGCCTTCGACTGGAGCAAGATACGCAGTATTTT
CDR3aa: CASSLRLEQDTQYF

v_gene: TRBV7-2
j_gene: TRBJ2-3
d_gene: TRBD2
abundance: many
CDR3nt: TGTGCCAGCAGCTTAGGCGGGGGGGTAGGAGATACGCAGTATTTT
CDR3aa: CASSLGGGVGDTQYF

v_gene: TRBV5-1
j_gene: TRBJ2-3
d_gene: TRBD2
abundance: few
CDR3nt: TGCGCCAGCAGCTATAGTAAGACTAGCGGCACAGATACGCAGTATTTT
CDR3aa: CASSYSKTSGTDTQYF

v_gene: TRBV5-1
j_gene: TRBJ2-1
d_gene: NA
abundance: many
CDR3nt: TGCGCCAGCAGCTTGGATGGGGAATACAATGAGCAGTTCTTC
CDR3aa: CASSLDGEYNEQFF

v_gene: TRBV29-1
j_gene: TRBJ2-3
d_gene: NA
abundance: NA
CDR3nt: TGCAGCGTTGGGCGGGGCCTCTGGTCGACGCAGTATTTT
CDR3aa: CSVGRGLWSTQYF

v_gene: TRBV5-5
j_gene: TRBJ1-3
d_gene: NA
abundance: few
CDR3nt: TGTGCCAGCAGCTTGGACGCTTATAGGGCTATCTCTGGAAACACCATATATTTT
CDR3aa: CASSLDAYRAISGNTIYF

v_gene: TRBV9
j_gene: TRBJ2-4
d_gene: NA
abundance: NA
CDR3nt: TGTGCCAGCAGCCTTAGGGGGACGGGAAACATTCAGTACTTC
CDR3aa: CASSLRGTGNIQYF

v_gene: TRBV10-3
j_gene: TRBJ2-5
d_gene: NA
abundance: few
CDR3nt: TGTGCCATCAGACCGACGGCTGAAGAGACCCAGTACTTC
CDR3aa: CAIRPTAEETQYF

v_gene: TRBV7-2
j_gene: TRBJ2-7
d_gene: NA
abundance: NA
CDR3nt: TGTGCCAGCAGCTTAAAGACAGGTCACTACGAGCAGTACTTC
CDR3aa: CASSLKTGHYEQYF

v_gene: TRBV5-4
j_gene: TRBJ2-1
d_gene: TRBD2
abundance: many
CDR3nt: TGTGCCAGCAGCTCCCAGACTAGCGGTGACAATGAGCAGTTCTTC
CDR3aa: CASSSQTSGDNEQFF